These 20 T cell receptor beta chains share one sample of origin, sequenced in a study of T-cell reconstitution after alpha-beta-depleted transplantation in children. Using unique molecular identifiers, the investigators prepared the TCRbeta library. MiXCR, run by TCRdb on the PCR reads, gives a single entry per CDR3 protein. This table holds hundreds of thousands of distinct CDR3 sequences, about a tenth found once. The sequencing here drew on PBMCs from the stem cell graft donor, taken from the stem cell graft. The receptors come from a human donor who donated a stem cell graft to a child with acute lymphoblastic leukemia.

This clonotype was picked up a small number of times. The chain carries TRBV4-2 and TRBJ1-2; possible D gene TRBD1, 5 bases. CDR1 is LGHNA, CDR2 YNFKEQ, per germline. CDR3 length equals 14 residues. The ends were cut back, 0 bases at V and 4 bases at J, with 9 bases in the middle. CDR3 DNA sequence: TGTGCCAGCAGCCAAGAACTGGGGGGCTATGGCTACACCTTC. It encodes CASSQELGGYGYTF.

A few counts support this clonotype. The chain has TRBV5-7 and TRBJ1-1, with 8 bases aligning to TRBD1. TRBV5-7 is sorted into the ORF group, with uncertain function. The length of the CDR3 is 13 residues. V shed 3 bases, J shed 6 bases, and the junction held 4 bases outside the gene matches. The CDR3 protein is CASSSDRASEAFF. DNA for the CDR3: TGTGCCAGCAGCTCGGACAGGGCCTCTGAAGCTTTCTTT.

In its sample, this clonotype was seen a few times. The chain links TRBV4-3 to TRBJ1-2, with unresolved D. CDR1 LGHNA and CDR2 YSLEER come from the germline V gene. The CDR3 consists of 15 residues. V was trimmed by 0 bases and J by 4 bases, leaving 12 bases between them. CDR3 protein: CASSQESRGGYGYTF. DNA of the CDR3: TGCGCCAGCAGCCAAGAATCGCGGGGTGGCTATGGCTACACCTTC.

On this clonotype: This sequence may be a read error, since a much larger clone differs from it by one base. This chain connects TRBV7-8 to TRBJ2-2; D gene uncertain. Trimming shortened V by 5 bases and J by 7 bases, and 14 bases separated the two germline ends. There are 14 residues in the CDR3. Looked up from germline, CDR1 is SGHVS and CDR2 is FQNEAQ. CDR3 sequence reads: CASSPRSAGGELFF. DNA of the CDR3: TGTGCCAGCAGCCCTCGGTCAGCTGGCGGGGAGCTGTTTTTT.

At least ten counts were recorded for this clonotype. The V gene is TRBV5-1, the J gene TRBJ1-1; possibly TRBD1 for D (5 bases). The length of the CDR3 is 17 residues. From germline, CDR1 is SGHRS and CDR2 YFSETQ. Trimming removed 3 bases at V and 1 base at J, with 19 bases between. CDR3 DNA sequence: TGCGCCAGCAGCTCCAATCCACAGGTGTACACGAACACTGAAGCTTTCTTT. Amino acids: CASSSNPQVYTNTEAFF.

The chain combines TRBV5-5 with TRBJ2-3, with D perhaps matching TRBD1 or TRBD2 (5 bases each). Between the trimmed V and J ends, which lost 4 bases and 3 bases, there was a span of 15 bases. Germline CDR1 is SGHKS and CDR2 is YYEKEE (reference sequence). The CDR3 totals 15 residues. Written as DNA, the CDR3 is TGTGCCAGCAGCCCGCCGGGGCTAGCTACAGATACGCAGTATTTT. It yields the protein CASSPPGLATDTQYF. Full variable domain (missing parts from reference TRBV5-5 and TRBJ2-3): DAGVTQSPTHLIKTRGQQVTLRCSPISGHKSVSWYQQVLGQGPQFIFQYYEKEERGRGNFPDRFSARQFPNYSSELNVNALLLGDSALYLCASSPPGLATDTQYFGPGTRLTVL.

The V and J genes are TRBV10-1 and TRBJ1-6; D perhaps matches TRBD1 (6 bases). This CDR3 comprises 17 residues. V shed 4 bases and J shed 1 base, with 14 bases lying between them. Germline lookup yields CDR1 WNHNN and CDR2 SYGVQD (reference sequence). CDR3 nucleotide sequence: TGCGCCAGCAGTGCTCCGGGACACGGATCCTATAATTCACCCCTCCACTTT. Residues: CASSAPGHGSYNSPLHF.

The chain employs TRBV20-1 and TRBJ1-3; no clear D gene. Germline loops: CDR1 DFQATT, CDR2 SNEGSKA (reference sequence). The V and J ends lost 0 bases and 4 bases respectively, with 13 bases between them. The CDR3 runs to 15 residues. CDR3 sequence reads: CSARDVEAVGNTIYF. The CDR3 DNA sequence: TGCAGTGCTAGAGACGTCGAGGCAGTCGGAAACACCATATATTTT.

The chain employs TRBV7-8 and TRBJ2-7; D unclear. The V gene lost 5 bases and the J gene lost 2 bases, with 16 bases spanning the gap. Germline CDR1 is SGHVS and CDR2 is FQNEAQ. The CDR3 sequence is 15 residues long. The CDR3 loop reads CASSPVVGTPYEQYF. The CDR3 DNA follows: TGTGCCAGCAGCCCAGTGGTTGGTACCCCCTACGAGCAGTACTTC.

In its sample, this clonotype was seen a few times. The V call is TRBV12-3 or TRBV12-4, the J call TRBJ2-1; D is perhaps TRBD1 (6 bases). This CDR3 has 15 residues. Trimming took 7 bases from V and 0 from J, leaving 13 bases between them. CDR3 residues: CASTTGISSYNEQFF. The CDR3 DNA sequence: TGTGCCAGCACCACAGGGATTTCCTCCTACAATGAGCAGTTCTTC.

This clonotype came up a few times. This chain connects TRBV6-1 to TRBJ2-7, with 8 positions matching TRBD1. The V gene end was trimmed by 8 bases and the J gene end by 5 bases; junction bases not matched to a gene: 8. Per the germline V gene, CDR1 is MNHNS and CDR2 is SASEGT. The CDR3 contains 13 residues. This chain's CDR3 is CASVRQGADEQYF. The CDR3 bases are TGTGCCAGCGTAAGGCAGGGGGCCGACGAGCAGTACTTC.

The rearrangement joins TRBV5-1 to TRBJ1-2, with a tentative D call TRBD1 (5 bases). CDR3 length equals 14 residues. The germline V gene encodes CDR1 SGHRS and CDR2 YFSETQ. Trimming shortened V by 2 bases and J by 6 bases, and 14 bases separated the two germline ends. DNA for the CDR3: TGCGCCAGCAGCTTCCGGGGCGCGGGGGATGGCTACACCTTC. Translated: CASSFRGAGDGYTF.

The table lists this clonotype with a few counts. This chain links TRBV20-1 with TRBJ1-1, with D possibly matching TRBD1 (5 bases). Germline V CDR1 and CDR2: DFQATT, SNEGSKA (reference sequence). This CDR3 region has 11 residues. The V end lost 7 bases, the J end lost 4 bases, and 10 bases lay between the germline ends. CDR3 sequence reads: CSVKRGTEAFF. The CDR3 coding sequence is TGCAGTGTTAAGAGGGGCACTGAAGCTTTCTTT.

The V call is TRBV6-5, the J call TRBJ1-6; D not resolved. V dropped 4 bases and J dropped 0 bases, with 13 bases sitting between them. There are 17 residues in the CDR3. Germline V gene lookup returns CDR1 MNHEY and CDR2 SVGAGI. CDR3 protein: CASSSSGKGSYNSPLHF. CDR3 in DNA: TGTGCCAGCAGTTCCTCGGGGAAAGGCTCCTATAATTCACCCCTCCACTTT.

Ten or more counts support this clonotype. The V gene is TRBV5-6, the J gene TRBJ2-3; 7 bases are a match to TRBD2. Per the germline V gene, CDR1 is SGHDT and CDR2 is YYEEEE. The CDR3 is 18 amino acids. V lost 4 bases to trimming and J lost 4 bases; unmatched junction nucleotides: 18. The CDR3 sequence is CASSAQGVAGETADTQYF. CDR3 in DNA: TGTGCCAGCAGCGCACAAGGGGTGGCGGGGGAGACCGCAGATACGCAGTATTTT.

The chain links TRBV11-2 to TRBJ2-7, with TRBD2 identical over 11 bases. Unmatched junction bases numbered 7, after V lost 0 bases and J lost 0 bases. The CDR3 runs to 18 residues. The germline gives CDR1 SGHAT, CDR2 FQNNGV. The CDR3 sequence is CASSLDFTSGGPSYEQYF. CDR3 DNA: TGTGCCAGCAGCTTAGATTTTACTAGCGGGGGACCCTCCTACGAGCAGTACTTC.

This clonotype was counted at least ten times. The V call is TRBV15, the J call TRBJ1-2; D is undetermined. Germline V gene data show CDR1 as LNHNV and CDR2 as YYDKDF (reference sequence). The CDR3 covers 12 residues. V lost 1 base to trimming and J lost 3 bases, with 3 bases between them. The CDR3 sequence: CATSRGDYGYTF. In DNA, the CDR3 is TGTGCCACCAGCAGAGGGGACTATGGCTACACCTTC.

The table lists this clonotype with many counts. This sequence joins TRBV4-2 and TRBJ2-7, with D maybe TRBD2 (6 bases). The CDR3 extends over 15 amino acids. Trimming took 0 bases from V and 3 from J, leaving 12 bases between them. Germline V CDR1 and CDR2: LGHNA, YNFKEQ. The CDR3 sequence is CASSQDRDSYYEQYF. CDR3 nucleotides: TGTGCCAGCAGCCAAGATCGGGACTCCTACTACGAGCAGTACTTC.

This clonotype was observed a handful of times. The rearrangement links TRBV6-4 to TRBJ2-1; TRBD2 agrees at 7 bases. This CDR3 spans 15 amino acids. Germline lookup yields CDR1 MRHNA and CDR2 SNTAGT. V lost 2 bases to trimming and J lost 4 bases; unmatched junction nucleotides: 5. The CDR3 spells CASSDGAGDYNEQFF. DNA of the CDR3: TGTGCCAGCAGTGACGGGGCGGGGGATTACAATGAGCAGTTCTTC.

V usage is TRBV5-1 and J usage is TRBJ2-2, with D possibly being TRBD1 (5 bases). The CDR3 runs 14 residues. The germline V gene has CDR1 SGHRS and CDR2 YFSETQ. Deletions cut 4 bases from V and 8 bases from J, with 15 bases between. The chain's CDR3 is CASSENRLKGELFF. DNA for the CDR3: TGCGCCAGCAGCGAAAACAGGTTAAAAGGGGAGCTGTTTTTT.